This is a list of T cell receptor beta chains from one sample in a study of T-cell reconstitution after alpha-beta-depleted transplantation in children. TCRdb re-called the PCR reads through MiXCR, storing one row per CDR3 protein. The table records 800,000 to 1,000,000 distinct CDR3 sequences, about 30% of them present only once. Sequences were derived from PBMCs, mostly from graft donor cells, sampled 360 days after TCRalphabeta/CD19-depleted stem cell transplant. The source of these receptors is a boy in the first two years of life who had a stem cell transplant for SCID, so the T cells may come from the graft donor. The CDR3 runs from the conserved cysteine through the conserved F or W. The order of the fields is CDR3 protein, CDR3 DNA, clone size, D gene, J gene, V gene. D genes are given only for firm matches. Expanded clones are given a class, and other clones once, few, many or no size at all.

CSALDSSTDTQYF,TGCAGTGCTCTGGACAGTAGCACAGATACGCAGTATTTT,-,-,TRBJ2-3,TRBV20-1
CASSKDRGLDEQYF,TGTGCCAGCAGCAAAGACAGGGGCTTGGACGAGCAGTACTTC,once,-,TRBJ2-7,TRBV21-1
CASSEPETQYF,TGTGCCAGCAGTGAACCAGAGACCCAGTACTTC,few,-,TRBJ2-5,TRBV6-1
CASSYLRGNTGELFF,TGTGCCAGCAGTTATCTTCGAGGGAACACCGGGGAGCTGTTTTTT,few,-,TRBJ2-2,TRBV12-3/TRBV12-4
CASNQGLVTDTQYF,TGTGCCAGCAATCAGGGACTAGTCACAGATACGCAGTATTTT,few,TRBD2,TRBJ2-3,TRBV2
CATRVGGNQPQHF,TGTGCCACCCGGGTCGGGGGCAATCAGCCCCAGCATTTT,-,-,TRBJ1-5,TRBV19
CASSRSVFSYNEQFF,TGTGCCAGCAGTCGAAGCGTTTTCTCCTACAATGAGCAGTTCTTC,-,-,TRBJ2-1,TRBV6-1
CASTEDRGQGYGYTF,TGTGCCAGCACCGAGGACAGGGGGCAGGGCTATGGCTACACCTTC,-,TRBD1,TRBJ1-2,TRBV12-3/TRBV12-4
CASSPQGSYPEAFF,TGTGCCAGCAGTCCACAGGGGAGTTATCCTGAAGCTTTCTTT,-,TRBD1,TRBJ1-1,TRBV27
CASSQTGAQETQYF,TGTGCCAGCAGCCAGACAGGGGCCCAAGAGACCCAGTACTTC,-,TRBD1,TRBJ2-5,TRBV12-3/TRBV12-4
CASSSPLGQQYF,TGTGCCAGCAGTTCCCCCCTAGGGCAGCAGTACTTC,-,-,TRBJ2-7,TRBV7-2
CASTLTAPNEQFF,TGTGCCAGCACCCTTACGGCTCCCAATGAGCAGTTCTTC,-,-,TRBJ2-1,TRBV12-3/TRBV12-4
CSARGTGQYEQYF,TGCAGTGCTAGGGGGACAGGGCAGTACGAGCAGTACTTC,-,TRBD1,TRBJ2-7,TRBV20-1
CASKKSEYNSPLHF,TGTGCCAGCAAGAAGTCAGAGTATAATTCACCCCTCCACTTT,-,-,TRBJ1-6,TRBV2
CASSLGRVARHYYEQYF,TGCGCCAGCAGCTTGGGCAGGGTGGCCCGACATTACTACGAGCAGTACTTC,-,-,TRBJ2-7,TRBV5-1
CASSRDAHNEQFF,TGTGCCAGCAGCCGGGACGCCCACAATGAGCAGTTCTTC,few,-,TRBJ2-1,TRBV5-6